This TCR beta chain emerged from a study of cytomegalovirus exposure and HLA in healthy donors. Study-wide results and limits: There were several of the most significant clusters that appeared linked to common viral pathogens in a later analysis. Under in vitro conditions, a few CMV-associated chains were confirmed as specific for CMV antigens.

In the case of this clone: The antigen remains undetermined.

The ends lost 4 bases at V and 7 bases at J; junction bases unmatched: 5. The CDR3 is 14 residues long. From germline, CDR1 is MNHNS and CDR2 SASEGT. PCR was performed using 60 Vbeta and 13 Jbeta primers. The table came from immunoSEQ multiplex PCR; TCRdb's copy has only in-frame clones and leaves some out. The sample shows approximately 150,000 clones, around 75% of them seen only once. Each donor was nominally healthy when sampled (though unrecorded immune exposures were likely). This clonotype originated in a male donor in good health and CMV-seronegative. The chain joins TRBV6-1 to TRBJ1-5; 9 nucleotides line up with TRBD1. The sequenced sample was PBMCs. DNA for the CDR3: TGTGCCAGCAGTGCCGGGACAGGGAGACAGCCCCAGCATTTT. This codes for CASSAGTGRQPQHF.